These 9 T cell receptor beta chains were all obtained from the same sample, sequenced in a study of response to subunit inactivated influenza vaccine. TCRdb called the RT-PCR reads again in MiXCR, with one record for every CDR3 protein. The repertoire holds 500,000 to 600,000 distinct CDR3 sequences, with 10% to 15% as singletons. The specimen was PBMCs from blood, collected on the day of vaccination. All receptors derive from a man over 45 who received an inactivated influenza vaccine.

This clonotype was counted at least ten times. V is TRBV3-1 and J is TRBJ2-1, with TRBD1 matching over 7 bases. This CDR3 spans 15 amino acids. CDR1 and CDR2 (germline): LGHDT, YNNKEL (reference sequence). The trim removed 4 bases at V and 4 bases at J, leaving 7 bases unmatched. The CDR3 DNA follows: TGTGCCAGCAGCCCAACAGGGGTCTGGTACAATGAGCAGTTCTTC. Residues: CASSPTGVWYNEQFF.

The rearrangement links TRBV6-1 to TRBJ1-5, with D possibly TRBD1 on 5 matching bases. The CDR3 is 14 residues long. V was cut by 6 bases and J by 5 bases, with 14 bases left in between. Germline assignment: CDR1 MNHNS and CDR2 SASEGT. CDR3 protein: CASSLDSPYQPQHF. The CDR3 DNA follows: TGTGCCAGCAGCCTAGACAGCCCTTATCAGCCCCAGCATTTT.

This clonotype appeared a few times. The chain carries TRBV20-1 and TRBJ2-3, with a possible D match to TRBD1 (5 bases). V lost 2 bases and J lost 4, with 16 bases in between. CDR3 length equals 15 residues. The germline V gene has CDR1 DFQATT and CDR2 SNEGSKA (reference sequence). The CDR3 sequence: CSARPLAGLADTQYF. The CDR3 DNA is TGCAGTGCTAGACCCTTGGCAGGGTTAGCAGATACGCAGTATTTT.

In this sample, this clonotype turned up many times. V usage is TRBV5-6 and J usage is TRBJ1-2; D ambiguous. The V gene lost 4 bases and the J gene lost 0 bases, with 13 bases spanning the gap. CDR1 is SGHDT, CDR2 YYEEEE, per germline. This CDR3 has 15 residues. The CDR3 loop reads CASSPPDRTNYGYTF. Here the CDR3 DNA reads TGTGCCAGCAGCCCGCCAGATAGGACTAACTATGGCTACACCTTC.

This clonotype was counted between two and nine times. The chain employs TRBV6-2 or TRBV6-3 and TRBJ2-2; 12 bases map to TRBD2. Germline CDR1 is MNHEY and CDR2 is SVGEGT. Trimming removed 4 bases from V and 5 bases from J; junction bases left unmatched: 11. The CDR3 is made up of 18 amino acids. CDR3: CASSFPTSGGNFTGELFF. DNA for the CDR3: TGTGCCAGCAGTTTCCCTACTAGCGGGGGGAACTTTACCGGGGAGCTGTTTTTT.

The V gene is TRBV2, the J gene TRBJ2-1, with D possibly matching TRBD1 (7 bases). The V and J ends lost 10 bases and 5 bases respectively, with 18 bases between them. Germline V gives CDR1 SNHLY, CDR2 FYNNEI. This CDR3 region has 14 residues. The CDR3 protein is CAILRGEYDNEQFF. In nucleotides, the CDR3 is TGTGCCATCCTCAGGGGGGAATACGACAATGAGCAGTTCTTC.

In nucleotides, the CDR3 is TGTGCCAGCAGCTCCAGGAAGTCCTACGAGCAGTACTTC. It yields the protein CASSSRKSYEQYF. The chain has TRBV28 and TRBJ2-7; no clear D gene. V lost 6 bases to trimming and J lost 1 base, with 10 bases between them. The CDR3 sequence is 13 residues long. Germline V CDR1 and CDR2: MDHEN, SYDVKM.

This clonotype was seen many times. V usage is TRBV6-2 or TRBV6-3 and J usage is TRBJ2-4, with TRBD2 matching over 12 bases. Germline CDR1 and CDR2: MNHEY and SVGEGT. The CDR3 totals 19 residues. V shed 6 bases, J shed 3 bases, and the junction held 15 bases outside the gene matches. CDR3 coding DNA: TGTGCCAGCAGCCCGACTAGCGGGAGATCCGAGTTGGGCAAAAACATTCAGTACTTC. Translated, it gives CASSPTSGRSELGKNIQYF.

The sample holds a few counts of this clonotype. The CDR3 bases are TGTGCCAGCAGTTTATTAAGGGCGGGAATAAAAGAGACCCAGTACTTC. Translation gives CASSLLRAGIKETQYF. The chain joins TRBV27 to TRBJ2-5, with D perhaps matching TRBD2 (6 bases). This CDR3 contains 16 residues. Germline V gene sequence: CDR1 MNHEY, CDR2 SMNVEV (reference sequence). Trimming took off 1 base at V and 3 bases at J, with 15 bases between the two ends.